The rows below give T cell receptor beta chains drawn from one sample of a study of a mutant IDH1 vaccine in newly diagnosed glioma. No antigens are known for them. Here immunoSEQ multiplex PCR was the method, and the copy in TCRdb shows in-frame clones only, minus some. The data show around 31,000 clones, with roughly 89% seen just once and less than 25% held by the top ten. The material sequenced was PBMCs, taken from a glioma patient whose treatment included an IDH1 peptide vaccine. The receptors were sampled from a man between 18 and 35 years old with glioma. Both conserved end residues are part of each CDR3.

>TRBV29-1
CSVAGTSGNEQFF
>TRBV2
CASSEGGTGRNEQFF
>TRBV7-9
CASSPSGTSGSVAQFF
>TRBV4-2
CASSHSPSLGRSGNTIYF
>TRBV27
CASSLSWGGTAEAFF
>TRBV7-8
CASSLAEGQGGEQYF
>TRBV30
CAWGWGNTGELFF
>TRBV28
CASSPPRGFSNQPQHF
>TRBV6-5
CASTPLGQANYGYTF
>TRBV4-3
CASSQDRGGGNIQYF
>TRBV6-5
CASSSRGEGEKLFF
>TRBV7-2
CASSPAHRQSQVGGNTIYF
>TRBV30
CAWSVLGSGTLKGEQYF
>TRBV19
CASGWFNQPQHF
>TRBV30
CAWSETVLSTEAFF
>TRBV25-1
CATSGGTEAFF
>TRBV6-1
CASSDGRRNTGELFF
>TRBV10-3
CAISERDPSNEQFF
>TRBV30
CAWRALLSGRDSPLHF
>TRBV18
CASSPGQTVSPLHF
>TRBV7-2
CASSQSTRTDEAFF
>TRBV5-8
CASSLVASPHRAFF
>TRBV6-1
CASRTTGPSTGELFF
>TRBV6-6
CASSYNPWGNSPLHF
>TRBV4-1
CASSQRGESTYEQYF
>TRBV20-1
CSASEGYEQYF
>TRBV2
CAIGQGAYGANVLTF
>TRBV6-6
CASSYRTDEQYF
>TRBV29-1
CSVGRAGGSYEQYF
>TRBV7-2
CASSLGLGFQGNYEQYF
>TRBV6-6
CASSYPGLETYEQYF
>TRBV4-3
CASSQESGRKYEQYF
>TRBV6-6
CASTGRPGSPLHF
>TRBV5-1
CASYGTSGYGYTF
>TRBV5-6
CASSLIRGGTNEKLFF
>TRBV28
CASSLFLRDNSPLHF
>TRBV29-1
CSVRQGIARADTQYF
>TRBV30
CAWSATGALLSEAFF
>TRBV29-1
CSVASYNEQFF
>TRBV2
CASSDRTGWIEKLFF
>TRBV30
CAWSGIGAGETEAFF
>TRBV4-1
CASSQDGTGTSYNEQFF
>TRBV19
CASSVTASLYGYTF
>TRBV27
CASSFDRGFSDEQYF
>TRBV5-4
CASSVGQRGGEKLFF
>TRBV29-1
CSVAKGLAGGEETQYF
>TRBV6-1
CASSEPPMDLRGYTF
>TRBV28
CASSLTVDNQPQHF
>TRBV19
CASSIMGRSNQPQHF
>TRBV29-1
CSVEEGKTAKNIQYF